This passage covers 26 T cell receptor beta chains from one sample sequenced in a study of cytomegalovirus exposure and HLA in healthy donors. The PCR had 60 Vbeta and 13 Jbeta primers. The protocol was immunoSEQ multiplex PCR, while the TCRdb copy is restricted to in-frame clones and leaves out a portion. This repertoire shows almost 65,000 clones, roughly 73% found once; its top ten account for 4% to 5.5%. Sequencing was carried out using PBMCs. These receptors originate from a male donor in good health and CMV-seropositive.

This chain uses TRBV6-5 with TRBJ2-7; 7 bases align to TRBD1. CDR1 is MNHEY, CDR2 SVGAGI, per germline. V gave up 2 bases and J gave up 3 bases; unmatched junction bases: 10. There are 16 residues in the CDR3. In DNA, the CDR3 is TGTGCCAGCAGTTACCCCCGAGACAGGGAGATCTACGAGCAGTACTTC. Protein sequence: CASSYPRDREIYEQYF.

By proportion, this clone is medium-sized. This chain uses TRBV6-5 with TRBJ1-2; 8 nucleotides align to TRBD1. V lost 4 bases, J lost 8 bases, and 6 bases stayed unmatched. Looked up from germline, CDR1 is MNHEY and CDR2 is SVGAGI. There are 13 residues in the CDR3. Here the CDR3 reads CASSFQGALGYTF. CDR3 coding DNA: TGTGCCAGCAGTTTCCAGGGGGCGTTGGGCTACACCTTC.

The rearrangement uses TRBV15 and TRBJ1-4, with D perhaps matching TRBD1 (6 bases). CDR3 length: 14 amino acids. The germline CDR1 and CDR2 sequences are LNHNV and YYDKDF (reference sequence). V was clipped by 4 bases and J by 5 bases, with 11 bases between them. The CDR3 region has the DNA TGTGCCACCAGCACACAGGGACCCAATGAAAAACTGTTTTTT. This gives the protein CATSTQGPNEKLFF.

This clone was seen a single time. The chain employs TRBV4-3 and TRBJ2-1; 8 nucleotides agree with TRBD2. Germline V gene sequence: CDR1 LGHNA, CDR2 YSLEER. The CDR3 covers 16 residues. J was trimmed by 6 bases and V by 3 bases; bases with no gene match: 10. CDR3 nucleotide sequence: TGCGCCAGCAGCCATCCGGGACTAGGGGGGGGCAATGAGCAGTTCTTC. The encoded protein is CASSHPGLGGGNEQFF.

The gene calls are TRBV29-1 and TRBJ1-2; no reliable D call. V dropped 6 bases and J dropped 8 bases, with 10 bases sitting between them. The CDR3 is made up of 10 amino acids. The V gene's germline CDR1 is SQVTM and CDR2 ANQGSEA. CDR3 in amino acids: CSVVGSGYTF. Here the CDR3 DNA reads TGCAGCGTAGTAGGGAGCGGCTACACCTTC.

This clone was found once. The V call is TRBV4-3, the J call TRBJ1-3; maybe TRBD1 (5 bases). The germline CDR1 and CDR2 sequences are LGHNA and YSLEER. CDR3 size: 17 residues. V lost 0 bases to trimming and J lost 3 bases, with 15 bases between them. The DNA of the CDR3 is TGCGCCAGCAGCCAAGACGTCCTGGGGCTGAGTGGAAACACCATATATTTT. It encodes CASSQDVLGLSGNTIYF.

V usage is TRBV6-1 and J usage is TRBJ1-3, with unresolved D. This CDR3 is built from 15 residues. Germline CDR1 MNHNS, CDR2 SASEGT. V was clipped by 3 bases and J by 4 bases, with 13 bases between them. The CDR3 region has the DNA TGTGCCAGCAGTGAGCGGTCCCCCGGAGGAAACACCATATATTTT. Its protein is CASSERSPGGNTIYF.

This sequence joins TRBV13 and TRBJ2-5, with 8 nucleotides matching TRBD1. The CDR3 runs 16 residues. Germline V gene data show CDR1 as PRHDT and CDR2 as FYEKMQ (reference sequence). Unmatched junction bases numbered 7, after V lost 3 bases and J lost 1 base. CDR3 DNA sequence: TGTGCCAGCAGCTTTCAGGGGGCAGGGGTCCAAGAGACCCAGTACTTC. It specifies CASSFQGAGVQETQYF.

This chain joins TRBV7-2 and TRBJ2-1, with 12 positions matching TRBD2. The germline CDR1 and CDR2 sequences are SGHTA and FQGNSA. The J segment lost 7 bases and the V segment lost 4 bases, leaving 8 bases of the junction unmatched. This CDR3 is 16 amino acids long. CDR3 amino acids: CASSSRTSGAVNEQFF. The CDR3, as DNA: TGTGCCAGCAGCTCCAGGACTAGCGGGGCAGTAAATGAGCAGTTCTTC.

CDR3 protein: CASSHTGVKGYTF. As DNA, the CDR3 is TGCGCCAGCAGCCATACAGGGGTAAAGGGCTACACCTTC. The chain joins TRBV4-3 to TRBJ1-2; TRBD1 matches at 7 bases. V lost 3 bases to trimming and J lost 8 bases; unmatched junction nucleotides: 6. Germline lookup yields CDR1 LGHNA and CDR2 YSLEER. This CDR3 spans 13 amino acids.

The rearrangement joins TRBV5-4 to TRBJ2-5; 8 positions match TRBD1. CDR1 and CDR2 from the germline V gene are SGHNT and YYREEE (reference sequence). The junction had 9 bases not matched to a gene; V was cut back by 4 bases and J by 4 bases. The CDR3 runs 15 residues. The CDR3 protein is CASSQQGGGGETQYF. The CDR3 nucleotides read TGTGCCAGCAGCCAACAGGGGGGAGGCGGAGAGACCCAGTACTTC.

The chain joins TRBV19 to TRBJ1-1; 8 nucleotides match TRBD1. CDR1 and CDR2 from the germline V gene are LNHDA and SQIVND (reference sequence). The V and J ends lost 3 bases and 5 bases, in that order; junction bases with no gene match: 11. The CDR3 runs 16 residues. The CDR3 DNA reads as TGTGCCAGTAGTATGCTCCCGGACAGGGATCCGACTGAAGCTTTCTTT. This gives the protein CASSMLPDRDPTEAFF. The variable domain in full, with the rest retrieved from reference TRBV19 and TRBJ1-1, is DGGITQSPKYLFRKEGQNVTLSCEQNLNHDAMYWYRQDPGQGLRLIYYSQIVNDFQKGDIAEGYSVSREKKESFPLTVTSAQKNPTAFYLCASSMLPDRDPTEAFFGQGTRLTVV.

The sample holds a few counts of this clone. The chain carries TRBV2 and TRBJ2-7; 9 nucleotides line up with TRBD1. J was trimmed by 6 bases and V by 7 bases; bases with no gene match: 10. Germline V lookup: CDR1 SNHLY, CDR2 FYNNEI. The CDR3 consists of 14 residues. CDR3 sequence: CASNSGTGRGEQYF. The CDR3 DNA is TGTGCCAGCAATTCCGGGACAGGGAGAGGCGAGCAGTACTTC.

The CDR3 region is CASSRGNRERGTQYF. The CDR3 nucleotides read TGCGCCAGCAGCCGAGGAAACAGGGAGCGGGGGACCCAGTACTTC. The chain carries TRBV4-1 and TRBJ2-5; possibly TRBD2 for D (7 bases). CDR3 length equals 15 residues. CDR1 is MGHRA and CDR2 is YSYEKL in the germline V gene. V was clipped by 4 bases and J by 7 bases, with 19 bases between them.

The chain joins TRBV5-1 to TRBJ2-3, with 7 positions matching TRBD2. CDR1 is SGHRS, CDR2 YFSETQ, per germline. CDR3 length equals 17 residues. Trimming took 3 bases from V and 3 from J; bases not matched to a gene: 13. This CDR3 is CASSSTKTSVSTDTQYF. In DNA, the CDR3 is TGCGCCAGCAGCTCGACAAAAACTAGCGTCTCAACAGATACGCAGTATTTT.

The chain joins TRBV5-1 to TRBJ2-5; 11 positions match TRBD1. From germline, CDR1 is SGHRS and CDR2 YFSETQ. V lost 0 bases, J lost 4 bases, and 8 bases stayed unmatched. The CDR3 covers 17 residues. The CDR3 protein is CASSLAGTGGSGETQYF. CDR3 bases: TGCGCCAGCAGCTTGGCCGGGACAGGGGGTTCTGGAGAGACCCAGTACTTC.

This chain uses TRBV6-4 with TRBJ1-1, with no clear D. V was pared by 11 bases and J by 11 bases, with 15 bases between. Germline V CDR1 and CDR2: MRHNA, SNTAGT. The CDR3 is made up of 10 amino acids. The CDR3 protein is CAPSWLTAFF. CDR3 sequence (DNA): TGTGCCCCTTCTTGGCTTACGGCTTTCTTT.

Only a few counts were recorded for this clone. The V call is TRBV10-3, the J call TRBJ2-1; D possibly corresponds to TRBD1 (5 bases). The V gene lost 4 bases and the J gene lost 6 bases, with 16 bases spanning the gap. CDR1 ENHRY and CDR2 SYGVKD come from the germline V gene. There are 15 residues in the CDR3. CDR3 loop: CAISVGQGRTNEQFF. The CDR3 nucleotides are TGTGCCATCAGTGTTGGTCAGGGTAGGACCAATGAGCAGTTCTTC.

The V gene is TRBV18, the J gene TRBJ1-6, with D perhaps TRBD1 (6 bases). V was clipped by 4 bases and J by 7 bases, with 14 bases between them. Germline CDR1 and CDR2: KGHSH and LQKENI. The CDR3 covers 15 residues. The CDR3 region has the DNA TGTGCCAGCTCACTCGAACAGGGTGTGAATTCACCCCTCCACTTT. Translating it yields CASSLEQGVNSPLHF. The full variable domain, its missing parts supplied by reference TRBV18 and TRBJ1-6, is NAGVMQNPRHLVRRRGQEARLRCSPMKGHSHVYWYRQLPEEGLKFMVYLQKENIIDESGMPKERFSAEFPKEGPSILRIQQVVRGDSAAYFCASSLEQGVNSPLHFGNGTRLTVT.

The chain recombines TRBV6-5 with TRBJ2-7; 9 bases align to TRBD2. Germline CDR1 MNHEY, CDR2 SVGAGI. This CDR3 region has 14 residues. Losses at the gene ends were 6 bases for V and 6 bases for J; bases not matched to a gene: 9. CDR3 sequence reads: CASRGQLAGGEQYF. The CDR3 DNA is TGTGCCAGCAGGGGACAACTAGCGGGCGGCGAGCAGTACTTC.

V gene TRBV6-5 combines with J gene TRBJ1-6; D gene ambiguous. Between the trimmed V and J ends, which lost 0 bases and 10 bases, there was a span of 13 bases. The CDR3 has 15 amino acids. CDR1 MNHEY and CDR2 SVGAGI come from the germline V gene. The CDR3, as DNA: TGTGCCAGCAGTTACTCTCGAGATTCGTGGTCACCCCTCCACTTT. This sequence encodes CASSYSRDSWSPLHF.

For the CDR3, the DNA is TGTGCCTGGAGTGACAGAAATGCCTACGAGCAGTACTTC. Translating gives CAWSDRNAYEQYF. J is TRBJ2-7 and V is TRBV30, with D hard to call. Per germline, CDR1 GTSNPN and CDR2 SVGIG (reference sequence). The CDR3 is 13 residues long. Between the trimmed V and J ends, which lost 1 base and 2 bases, there was a span of 9 bases. Variable domain in full (rest from reference TRBV30 and TRBJ2-7): SQTIHQWPATLVQPVGSPLSLECTVEGTSNPNLYWYRQAAGRGLQLLFYSVGIGQISSEVPQNLSASRPQDRQFILSSKKLLLSDSGFYLCAWSDRNAYEQYFGPGTRLTVT.

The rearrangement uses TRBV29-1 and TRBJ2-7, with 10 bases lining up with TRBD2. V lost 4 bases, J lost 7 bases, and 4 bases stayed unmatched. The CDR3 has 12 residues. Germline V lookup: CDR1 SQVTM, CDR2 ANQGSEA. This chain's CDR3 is CSVVPSGGEQYF. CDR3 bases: TGCAGCGTTGTTCCTAGCGGGGGAGAGCAGTACTTC.

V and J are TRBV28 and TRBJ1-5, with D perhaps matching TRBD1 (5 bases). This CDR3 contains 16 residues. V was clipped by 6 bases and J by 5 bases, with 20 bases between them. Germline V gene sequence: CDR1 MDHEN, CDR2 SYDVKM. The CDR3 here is CASREYAIREYQPQHF. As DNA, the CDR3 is TGTGCCAGCAGAGAATACGCGATCAGGGAATATCAGCCCCAGCATTTT.

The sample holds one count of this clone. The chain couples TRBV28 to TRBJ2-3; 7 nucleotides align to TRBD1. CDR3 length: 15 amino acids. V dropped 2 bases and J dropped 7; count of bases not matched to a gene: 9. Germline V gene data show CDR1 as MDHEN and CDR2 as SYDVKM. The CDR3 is CASSLQGTVSNTQYF. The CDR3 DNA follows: TGTGCCAGCAGTTTACAGGGGACAGTTTCGAATACGCAGTATTTT.

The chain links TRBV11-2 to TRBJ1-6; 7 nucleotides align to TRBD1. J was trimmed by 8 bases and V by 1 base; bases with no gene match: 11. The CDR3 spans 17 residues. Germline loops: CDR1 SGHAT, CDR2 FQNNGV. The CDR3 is CASSLGQGVTRDSPLHF. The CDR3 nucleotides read TGTGCCAGCAGCTTAGGCCAGGGGGTTACACGGGATTCACCCCTCCACTTT.